This TCR beta chain was sequenced for a study of cytomegalovirus exposure and HLA in healthy donors (dated by TCRdb to about 2017). Study-wide context: An earlier analysis of some 620 of the donors reported under 300 Gb of sequence data and 117 million unique TCR beta sequences obtained from about 170 million T cells. Approximately 300 gigabases of sequencing data and around 80 million unique TCR sequences made up an early release that covered approximately 650 HLA-typed donors. Of the approximately 400 genotyped donors, over 65% fell in the genetic ancestry cluster associated with self-reported Caucasian donors. The study aimed to test whether signatures of past pathogen exposure could be identified by cataloging public T cell receptors. The T cell repertoires of 666 subjects were profiled by immunosequencing and related to cytomegalovirus serostatus. Besides the first cohort of 666 subjects, a separate validation cohort made up of over a hundred different subjects was used. The study combined high-throughput TCR immunosequencing, statistical association of individual TCRs with disease status, and machine learning to predict cytomegalovirus infection status. To study patterns of TCR occurrence, a later analysis re-analyzed previously published TCR beta repertoires from more than 550 donors and added high-resolution HLA genotyping. In the later analysis, no new phenotypic data were used to find candidate immune exposures; instead, reliance was placed on TCR beta sequences and their occurrence across donors. An earlier analysis of fewer than 700 of the donors applied high-throughput TCR beta sequencing to assess whether each TCR beta V gene segment acted as functional or pseudogenic. Donor age, sex, ethnicity and CMV serostatus were compiled together with the repertoire data. In a later genetic analysis, genome-wide SNP genotypes for about three fifths of the 666 donors were used, and that subset was treated as a discovery cohort. Every discovery cohort repertoire had been produced on one sequencing platform. HLA typing included class I and class II loci at four-digit resolution. The number of donors typed differed by locus, with roughly 620-630 for A, B, C, DRB1 and DQB1, more than 500 for DQA1, 600 to 610 for DPA1, and some 440 for DPB1. Because of strong linkage in the cohort, five DR-DQ haplotypes were treated as single units for association and clustering. On average, roughly 200,000 unique TCR beta nucleotide sequences were sequenced per donor among some 430 genotyped donors of the cohort, with around 19% of those sequences being non-productive. Here is what the overall study found, with its caveats: A total of 164 TCR beta chains were listed by the study as associated with cytomegalovirus. Three of the identified cytomegalovirus-associated TCR beta chains were confirmed in vitro to be specific for cytomegalovirus antigens. A later genetic analysis reported fewer N-insertions in productive TCRs among donors in an Asian-associated ancestry cluster than the roughly 670-donor mean. The only immune exposure information available for the cohort was CMV serostatus. Linkage disequilibrium might explain the correlated functional status among segregating V segments, but an unknown experimental factor could not be ruled out. Broadly in line with IMGT annotations, most TCR beta V segments showed up in productive rearrangements about 87% or about 30% of the time in an earlier analysis of some 590 of the donors. In a later analysis, TCR association rates were found to vary across HLA loci, with the most associated TCRs seen for DRB1 alleles and the fewest for HLA-C alleles. In a later analysis, HLA-associated TCR beta chains showed more clonal expansion and lower generation probabilities than non-associated chains that were equally common. According to the authors, the approach could potentially be generalized to other disease states and immunological phenotypes. Roughly uniform sequencing depth across donors was assumed in presence/absence analyses, although this assumption may not hold. Only TCR beta chains were sequenced in this cohort, and the absence of alpha or paired-chain data limited detectable features. Because some donors lacked HLA typing at each locus, the association tests relied only on the typed subset. Most TCR sequences were observed very rarely across donors, whereas some public TCRs were present in many individuals. A later analysis associated about 17,000 TCR beta sequences with specific HLA alleles at a false discovery rate of 0.05. Most CMV-associated TCR beta chains appeared to be HLA-restricted in a later analysis, and the HLA associations seemed to be driven largely by CMV exposure. An association between a missense DCLRE1C variant and V-gene and J-gene trimming of TCR beta chains was found in a later genetic analysis and replicated in an independent cohort. A further reported finding was that TCR beta sequences accurately predicted the HLA-A and HLA-B alleles for most subjects in the first cohort. Seventeen rarely observed V segments, including chromosome 9 orphons, were excluded from the earlier analysis of a few hundred of the donors because counts were too low. The sequencing pipeline was judged likely to have produced a cluster of highly shared sequence variants as a technical artifact. The classifier was reported to diagnose cytomegalovirus status with high specificity and sensitivity in both the original cohort and the validation cohort. The 87-base-pair reads could not distinguish some IMGT-functional V segments, including TRBV6-2 and TRBV6-3, so those segments were excluded. Strong co-occurrence of HLA alleles, especially DR and DQ, made assigning TCR associations to individual alleles difficult. According to a later analysis, parvovirus B19, influenza, CMV and Epstein-Barr virus appeared linked to several top co-occurrence clusters.

To prepare the library, the immunoSEQ multiplex PCR assay was applied. For the multiplex PCR, a mixture combining 60 forward primers for TCR Vbeta segments and 13 reverse primers for TCR Jbeta segments was used. Amplification of the CDR3 region of rearranged TCR beta genes was performed with a multiplex PCR assay on genomic DNA. On the Illumina HiSeq System, the amplified TCR beta libraries were sequenced as 87-base-pair reads. Turning to the authors' computational methods: In a later analysis, around 80 million unique TCR beta chains were counted across the approximately 670 repertoires, and roughly 10 million of these chains were shared by at least two donors. Raw reads were error-corrected and collapsed into unique sequences by a nearest-neighbor algorithm in which closely related sequences were merged to remove PCR and sequencing errors. Alignment of CDR3 sequences to IMGT reference sequences was used to assign V, D and J gene segments. For a sequence to be retained, at least a six-nucleotide match to both a V gene segment and a J gene segment was required. A rearrangement was called productive if the CDR3 had no stop codons and remained in frame with V and J, and every other rearrangement was called non-productive. Following IMGT convention, CDR3 was defined as the stretch from the second conserved V-encoded cysteine up to the conserved J-encoded phenylalanine. The earlier analysis of some 540 of the donors excluded any sequence lacking an unambiguous match to a single V gene segment. An earlier analysis of a few hundred of the donors classified V segments as functional when productive rearrangements were above 56.7% and as segregating when the standard deviation between donors was above 5%. A statistical classification framework was built for diagnosing cytomegalovirus status from the catalog of TCR beta chain sequences. A later analysis assigned V and J genes by comparing TCR nucleotide sequences with IMGT/GENE-DB human TR gene sequences. In a later analysis, CDR3 sequences and most-parsimonious VDJ recombination scenarios were assigned using the TCRdist pipeline. In a later analysis, each TCR beta chain was defined by its CDR3 amino acid sequence together with its V-gene family, and reads without a unique V-gene family were excluded. In a later analysis, 500 to 700 highly shared, low-generation-probability nucleotide sequences were removed to address suspected cross-contamination and a sequencing artifact. For each public chain, a later analysis derived a clonal expansion index from normalized ranks of inferred template counts within each repertoire. Generation probabilities in a later analysis came from a VDJ recombination model fitted to out-of-frame rearrangements, and those results were checked against IGoR. Hypergeometric tests were used in a later analysis to score TCR-TCR, TCR-HLA and TCR-CMV co-occurrence, with a repertoire-size bias correction applied to the TCR pairs. False discovery rates were estimated in a later analysis by permuting HLA or CMV assignments 20 times. In a later analysis, co-occurring TCRs were grouped using DBSCAN, and TCRdist sequence similarity was added for clustering within HLA-allele-positive subsets. Repertoires with fewer than 30,000 or more than 120,000 public chains were left out of co-occurrence clustering, as were five repertoires with anomalous nucleotide sharing. Imported from immuneACCESS, the table was reduced by TCRdb to in-frame sequences with V and J called. These copies leave out some clones; in studies compared against another copy, an unresolved V gene accounts for under half, and the cause of the remainder is not known. V and J calls and clone size follow that table, whereas D and trimming were derived from the DNA. This sample is represented by roughly 180,000 clones; about 79% of them were singletons. The ten largest clonotypes hold 1% to 1.5% of the sample.

In total, more than 500 healthy bone marrow donors made up the cohort. Cohort members were all nominally healthy when sampled, although unrecorded immune exposures were likely present. The donor tested CMV seropositive and was one of the 289 seropositive cohort members. A peripheral blood sample was provided by each donor, and peripheral blood mononuclear cells were used for TCR beta sequencing. The Qiagen DNeasy Blood Extraction Kit was used to extract genomic DNA from the blood cell samples. CDR3 length: 16 amino acids, cysteine to phenylalanine. Just the 48-base CDR3 DNA is kept, in frame starting at base 1. From V the trimming removes 3 bases and from J it removes 4 bases, while the gene matches leave 5 bases of the junction unaccounted for. Reading the germline V gene (reference sequence) gives CDR1 LNHDA and CDR2 SQIVND. A remark on this clone: The clone's antigen remains unknown. No base quality information exists; no much larger clone differs at one position.

Source material: PBMCs. The origin of this receptor is a girl aged 2 to 10 in good health and CMV-seropositive. This chain is built from TRBV19 and TRBJ2-1, with 11 bases in between that match TRBD2. The CDR3 is CASSMLAGGRYNEQFF. The sequenced DNA is TGTGCCAGTAGTATGTTAGCGGGAGGGCGATACAATGAGCAGTTCTTC.